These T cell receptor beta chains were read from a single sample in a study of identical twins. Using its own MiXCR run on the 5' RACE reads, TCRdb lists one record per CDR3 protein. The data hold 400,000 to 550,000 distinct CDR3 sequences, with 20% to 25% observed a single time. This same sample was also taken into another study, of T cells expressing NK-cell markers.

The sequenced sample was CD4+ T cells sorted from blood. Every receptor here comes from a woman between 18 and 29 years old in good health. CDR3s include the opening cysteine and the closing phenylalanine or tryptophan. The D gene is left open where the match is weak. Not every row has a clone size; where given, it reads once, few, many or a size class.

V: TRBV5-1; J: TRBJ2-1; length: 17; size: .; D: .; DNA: TGCGCCAGCAGCTATGGGCAGGGGGGTTCTTTATTCAATGAGCAGTTCTTC; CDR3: CASSYGQGGSLFNEQFF
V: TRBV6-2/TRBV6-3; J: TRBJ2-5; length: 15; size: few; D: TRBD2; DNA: TGTGCCAGCAGTCGCCTAGCGGGAGGTCGAGAGACCCAGTACTTC; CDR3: CASSRLAGGRETQYF
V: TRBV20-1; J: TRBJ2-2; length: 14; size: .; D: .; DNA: TGCAGTGCGAGGGGCCAATCAAACACCGGGGAGCTGTTTTTT; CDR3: CSARGQSNTGELFF
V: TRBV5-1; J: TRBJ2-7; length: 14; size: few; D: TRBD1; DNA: TGCGCCAGCAGCTTTACAGGGGCAAACTACGAGCAGTACTTC; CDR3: CASSFTGANYEQYF
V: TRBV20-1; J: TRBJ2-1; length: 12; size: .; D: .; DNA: TGCAGTGCTAGTAAGGGTTACAATGAGCAGTTCTTC; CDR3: CSASKGYNEQFF
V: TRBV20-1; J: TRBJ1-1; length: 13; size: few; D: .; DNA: TGCAGGGGGGACGCCCAAAACGGGGCTGAAGCTTTCTTT; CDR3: CRGDAQNGAEAFF
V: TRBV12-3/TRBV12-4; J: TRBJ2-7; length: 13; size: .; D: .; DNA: TGTGCCAGCAGTTTACTCGGGAGTGGCGAGCAGTACTTC; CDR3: CASSLLGSGEQYF
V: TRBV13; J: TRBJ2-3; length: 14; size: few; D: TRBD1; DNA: TGTGCCAGCAGGTGGCAGGGGGCGGGAGATACGCAGTATTTT; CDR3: CASRWQGAGDTQYF
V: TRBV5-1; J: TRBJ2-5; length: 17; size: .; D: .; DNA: TGCGCCAGCAGCTTATGGCTTTCAAGGGCCCGGGAAGGGACCCAGTACTTC; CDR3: CASSLWLSRAREGTQYF
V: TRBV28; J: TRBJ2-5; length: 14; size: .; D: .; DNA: TGTGCCAGCAGTCCACAGACTAGTATGGAGACCCAGTACTTC; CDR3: CASSPQTSMETQYF
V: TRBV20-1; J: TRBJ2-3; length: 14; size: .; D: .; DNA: TGCAGTGCCAGGACGGAGGATAACACAGATACGCAGTATTTT; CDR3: CSARTEDNTDTQYF
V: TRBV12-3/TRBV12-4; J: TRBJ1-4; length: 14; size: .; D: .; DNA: TGTGCCAGCAGTTTAGGGGGGCCGGATGAAAAACTGTTTTTT; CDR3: CASSLGGPDEKLFF
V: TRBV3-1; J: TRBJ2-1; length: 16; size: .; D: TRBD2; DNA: TGTGCCAGCAGCCCACGACTAGCAAGCTCCTACAATGAGCAGTTCTTC; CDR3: CASSPRLASSYNEQFF
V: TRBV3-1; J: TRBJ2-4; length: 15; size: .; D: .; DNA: TGTGCCAGCAGCCCCCGGTTCGGGCGGCAAGACATTCAGTACTTC; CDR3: CASSPRFGRQDIQYF
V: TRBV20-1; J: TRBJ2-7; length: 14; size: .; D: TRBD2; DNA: TGCAGTGCTCCCACACCTAGCGGGAGCTACGAGCAGTACTTC; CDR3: CSAPTPSGSYEQYF
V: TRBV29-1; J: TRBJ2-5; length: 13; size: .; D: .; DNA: TGCAGCGCCCTGGGGGGGGCCGACGAGACCCAGTACTTC; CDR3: CSALGGADETQYF
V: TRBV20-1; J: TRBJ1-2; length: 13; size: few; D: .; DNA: TGCAGTGCTAGAAACACCTCTAACTATGGCTACACCTTC; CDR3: CSARNTSNYGYTF
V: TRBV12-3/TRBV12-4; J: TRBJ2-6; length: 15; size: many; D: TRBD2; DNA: TGTGCCAGCAATCCCGGGGGGTCTGGGGCCAACGTCCTGACTTTC; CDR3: CASNPGGSGANVLTF
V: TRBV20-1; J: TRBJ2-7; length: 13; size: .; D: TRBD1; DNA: TGCAGTGCTAGGGACAGGGCAATGGGCGAGCAGTACTTC; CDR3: CSARDRAMGEQYF
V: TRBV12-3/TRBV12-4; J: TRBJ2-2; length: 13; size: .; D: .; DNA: TGTGCCAGCAGTTTAGTGCAGACCGGGGAGCTGTTTTTT; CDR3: CASSLVQTGELFF
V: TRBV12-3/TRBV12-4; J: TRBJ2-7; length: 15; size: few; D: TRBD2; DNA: TGTGCCAGCAGTCCACAGCTGGGCGGGGGGACCGAGCAGTACTTC; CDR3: CASSPQLGGGTEQYF
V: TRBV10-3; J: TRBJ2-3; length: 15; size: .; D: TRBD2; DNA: TGTGCCATCAGTGAGACTAGCGGGGGCCGAGATACGCAGTATTTT; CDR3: CAISETSGGRDTQYF
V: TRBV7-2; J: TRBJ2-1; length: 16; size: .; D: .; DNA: TGTGCCAGCAGCTCTAGGACTAAGGGCACCTACAATGAGCAGTTCTTC; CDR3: CASSSRTKGTYNEQFF
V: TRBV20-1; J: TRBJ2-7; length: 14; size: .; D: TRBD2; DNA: TGCAGTGCTAGAGATCCAGCGGGGAATTACGAGCAGTACTTC; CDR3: CSARDPAGNYEQYF
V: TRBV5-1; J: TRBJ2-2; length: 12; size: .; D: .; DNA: TGCGCCAGCCAACAGGACACCGGGGAGCTGTTTTTT; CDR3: CASQQDTGELFF
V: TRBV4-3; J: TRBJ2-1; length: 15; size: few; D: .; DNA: TGCGCCAGCAGCCAAGATTGGACAGTCTACAATGAGCAGTTCTTC; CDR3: CASSQDWTVYNEQFF
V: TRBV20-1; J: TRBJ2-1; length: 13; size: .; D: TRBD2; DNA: TGCAGTGCTAGCGGGACTAGCGGAACCTCGGGGTTCTTC; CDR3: CSASGTSGTSGFF
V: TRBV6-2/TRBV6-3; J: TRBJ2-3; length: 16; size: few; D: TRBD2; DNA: TGTGCCAGCAGTGATCCTGGACTAGCGGGAACACGTACGCAGTATTTT; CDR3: CASSDPGLAGTRTQYF
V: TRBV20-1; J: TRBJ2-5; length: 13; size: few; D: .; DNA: TGCAGTGCTATTGAACAAGTCCAAGAGACCCAGTACTTC; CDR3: CSAIEQVQETQYF
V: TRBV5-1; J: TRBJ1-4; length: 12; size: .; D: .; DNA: TGCGCCAGCAGCGTGGATATTGGGAAACTGTTTTTT; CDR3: CASSVDIGKLFF
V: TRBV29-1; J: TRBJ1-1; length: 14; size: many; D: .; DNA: TGCAGCCTCACAGACGGACAGTGGGGCACTGAAGCTTTCTTT; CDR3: CSLTDGQWGTEAFF
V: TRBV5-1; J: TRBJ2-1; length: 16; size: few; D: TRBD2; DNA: TGCGCCAGCAGCTTGGGGTCCAGCGGGGGGGTCAATGAGCAGTTCTTC; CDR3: CASSLGSSGGVNEQFF
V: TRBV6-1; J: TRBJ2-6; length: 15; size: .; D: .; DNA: TGTGCCAGCAGTGGAGACAGCTCTGGGGCCAACGTCCTGACTTTC; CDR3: CASSGDSSGANVLTF
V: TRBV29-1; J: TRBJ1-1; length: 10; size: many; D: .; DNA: TGCAGCGTTGTTGGCGCTGAAGCTTTCTTT; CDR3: CSVVGAEAFF
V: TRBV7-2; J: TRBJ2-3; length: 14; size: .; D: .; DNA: TGTGCCAGCAGCCCAGGTCGGTTACCAGATACGCAGTATTTT; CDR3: CASSPGRLPDTQYF
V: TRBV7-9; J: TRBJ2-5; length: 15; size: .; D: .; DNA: TGTGCCAGCAGCTTATTGAGTCCCCAAGAGGAGACCCAGTACTTC; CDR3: CASSLLSPQEETQYF
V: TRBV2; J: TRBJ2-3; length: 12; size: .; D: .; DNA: TGTGCCAGCAGTCCCGATTATTATACGCAGTATTTT; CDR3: CASSPDYYTQYF
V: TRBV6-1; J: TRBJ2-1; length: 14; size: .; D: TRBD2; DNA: TGTGCCAGCACCTTAGCGGGAGGGCATAATGAGCAGTTCTTC; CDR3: CASTLAGGHNEQFF